These T cell receptor beta chains were read from a single sample in a study of shared clonotypes between healthy human individuals. This table comes from immunoSEQ multiplex PCR, and its TCRdb copy is limited to in-frame clones, with some not included. The profile shows roughly 2 million clones, approximately 94% of them singletons. The specimen sequenced was naive CD4+ T cells sorted from blood. The receptor source for this set is a man aged 18 to 29 in good health. CDR3s include the opening cysteine and the closing phenylalanine or tryptophan. The order of the fields is V gene, clone size, J gene, D gene, CDR3 DNA, CDR3 protein. A D gene is named only where the DNA matches it firmly. The size field is filled for only some rows; it gives once, few, many or a size class.

v_call: TRBV28; clone_size: once; j_call: TRBJ1-6; d_call: TRBD1; cdr3_nt: TGTGCCAGCAGTTTATGGGGGACAGATAATTCACCCCTCCACTTT; cdr3_aa: CASSLWGTDNSPLHF
v_call: TRBV30; clone_size: NA; j_call: TRBJ1-1; d_call: TRBD1; cdr3_nt: TGTGCCTGGATGAGACAGGGGGCAACTGAAGCTTTCTTT; cdr3_aa: CAWMRQGATEAFF
v_call: TRBV10-3; clone_size: NA; j_call: TRBJ1-4; d_call: TRBD1; cdr3_nt: TGTGCCATCAGTGAGAGAACAGGGGGCGGTGAAAAACTGTTTTTT; cdr3_aa: CAISERTGGGEKLFF
v_call: TRBV7-2; clone_size: NA; j_call: TRBJ2-7; d_call: TRBD1; cdr3_nt: TGTGCCAGCAGTCAGACAGGGGCTGGCTACGAGCAGTACTTC; cdr3_aa: CASSQTGAGYEQYF
v_call: TRBV7-2; clone_size: NA; j_call: TRBJ2-5; d_call: TRBD2; cdr3_nt: TGTGCCAGCAGCTTAGTACTAGCGGGAGGGGAGACCCAGTACTTC; cdr3_aa: CASSLVLAGGETQYF
v_call: TRBV28; clone_size: NA; j_call: TRBJ2-4; d_call: NA; cdr3_nt: TGTGCCAGCAGTGTTCAGAAAGGACAGCTAATAAACAAAAACATTCAGTACTTC; cdr3_aa: CASSVQKGQLINKNIQYF
v_call: TRBV10-2; clone_size: NA; j_call: TRBJ2-5; d_call: TRBD2; cdr3_nt: TGCGCCAGTGGACTAGCGGGGGTACAAGAGACCCAGTACTTC; cdr3_aa: CASGLAGVQETQYF
v_call: TRBV6-6; clone_size: NA; j_call: TRBJ2-7; d_call: NA; cdr3_nt: TGTGCCAGCACAGCGTTCCCTTACGAGCAGTACTTC; cdr3_aa: CASTAFPYEQYF
v_call: TRBV5-3; clone_size: once; j_call: TRBJ2-4; d_call: NA; cdr3_nt: TGTGCCAGAAGCTTGCTTGGAGACCCCCAAGCCAAAAACATTCAGTACTTC; cdr3_aa: CARSLLGDPQAKNIQYF
v_call: TRBV11-2; clone_size: NA; j_call: TRBJ2-5; d_call: NA; cdr3_nt: TGTGCCAGCAGCTTAGACCCAATGCGGCGGCAAGAGACCCAGTACTTC; cdr3_aa: CASSLDPMRRQETQYF
v_call: TRBV7-8; clone_size: NA; j_call: TRBJ2-3; d_call: NA; cdr3_nt: TGTGCCAGCATCCAAAACAGGCTCTTCACAGATACGCAGTATTTT; cdr3_aa: CASIQNRLFTDTQYF
v_call: TRBV7-2; clone_size: NA; j_call: TRBJ2-3; d_call: TRBD1; cdr3_nt: TGTGCCAGCAGCGCCTACAGGGGGCGCACAGATACGCAGTATTTT; cdr3_aa: CASSAYRGRTDTQYF
v_call: TRBV5-4; clone_size: NA; j_call: TRBJ1-1; d_call: TRBD1; cdr3_nt: TGTGCCAGCAGCTTGGTAGGGACAGGGGGGACGAACACTGAAGCTTTCTTT; cdr3_aa: CASSLVGTGGTNTEAFF
v_call: TRBV7-9; clone_size: NA; j_call: TRBJ2-5; d_call: NA; cdr3_nt: TGTGCCAGCAGCCCACGGACAGAAGAGACCCAGTACTTC; cdr3_aa: CASSPRTEETQYF
v_call: TRBV11-2; clone_size: NA; j_call: TRBJ2-5; d_call: NA; cdr3_nt: TGTGCCAGCAGCTCGCCCCGGGGGGCCAGAGAGACCCAGTACTTC; cdr3_aa: CASSSPRGARETQYF
v_call: TRBV19; clone_size: NA; j_call: TRBJ2-5; d_call: NA; cdr3_nt: TGTGCCAGTAGCCTCAGAGGCTCCCAAGAGACCCAGTACTTC; cdr3_aa: CASSLRGSQETQYF
v_call: TRBV30; clone_size: NA; j_call: TRBJ2-5; d_call: NA; cdr3_nt: TGTGCCTGGAGTGCCGACATCCTCCAAGAGACCCAGTACTTC; cdr3_aa: CAWSADILQETQYF
v_call: TRBV9; clone_size: NA; j_call: TRBJ2-2; d_call: NA; cdr3_nt: TGTGCCAGCAGCCCTAGCCCTACAAACGGGGAGCTGTTTTTT; cdr3_aa: CASSPSPTNGELFF
v_call: TRBV25-1; clone_size: once; j_call: TRBJ2-5; d_call: TRBD1; cdr3_nt: TGTGCCAGCAGTGAACCGCGGACAGGGCAAGAGACCCAGTACTTC; cdr3_aa: CASSEPRTGQETQYF
v_call: TRBV18; clone_size: NA; j_call: TRBJ2-7; d_call: TRBD2; cdr3_nt: TGTGCCAGCTCACCGACTAGCCGATACGAGCAGTACTTC; cdr3_aa: CASSPTSRYEQYF
v_call: TRBV6-5; clone_size: NA; j_call: TRBJ1-5; d_call: TRBD1; cdr3_nt: TGTGCCAGCAGTGGGGACAGGGGTGGACAGCCCCAGCATTTT; cdr3_aa: CASSGDRGGQPQHF
v_call: TRBV9; clone_size: NA; j_call: TRBJ2-3; d_call: NA; cdr3_nt: TGTGCCAGCAGCCTGGGCAGCCGAGCCACAGATACGCAGTATTTT; cdr3_aa: CASSLGSRATDTQYF
v_call: TRBV18; clone_size: NA; j_call: TRBJ2-5; d_call: NA; cdr3_nt: TGTGCCAGCTCACCATATTACAGCCCTCAAGAGACCCAGTACTTC; cdr3_aa: CASSPYYSPQETQYF
v_call: TRBV6-1; clone_size: NA; j_call: TRBJ2-3; d_call: NA; cdr3_nt: TGTGCCAGCAGTCGGACAGCAAGCACAGATACGCAGTATTTT; cdr3_aa: CASSRTASTDTQYF
v_call: TRBV19; clone_size: NA; j_call: TRBJ1-2; d_call: TRBD1; cdr3_nt: TGTGCCAGTAGTCCGGGACAGGGCAGCTATGGCTACACCTTC; cdr3_aa: CASSPGQGSYGYTF
v_call: TRBV6-5; clone_size: NA; j_call: TRBJ1-2; d_call: TRBD1; cdr3_nt: TGTGCCAGCAGCTCAAGGACAGGGCCACCTTATGGCTACACCTTC; cdr3_aa: CASSSRTGPPYGYTF
v_call: TRBV5-1; clone_size: few; j_call: TRBJ2-6; d_call: NA; cdr3_nt: TGCGCCAGCAGCTTGGAGGGGGCCAACGTCCTGACTTTC; cdr3_aa: CASSLEGANVLTF
v_call: TRBV7-2; clone_size: NA; j_call: TRBJ1-5; d_call: NA; cdr3_nt: TGTGCCAGCAGCTTAGATCGGGGAGGGATTATACATTTT; cdr3_aa: CASSLDRGGIIHF
v_call: TRBV11-3; clone_size: NA; j_call: TRBJ2-1; d_call: TRBD2; cdr3_nt: TGTGCCAGCAGCTTAGGGGAGGGGAGGGAGCAGTTCTTC; cdr3_aa: CASSLGEGREQFF
v_call: TRBV2; clone_size: NA; j_call: TRBJ2-7; d_call: NA; cdr3_nt: TGTGCCAGCAGGGGGGGAGTAGACTCCTACGAGCAGTACTTC; cdr3_aa: CASRGGVDSYEQYF
v_call: TRBV25-1; clone_size: few; j_call: TRBJ1-6; d_call: NA; cdr3_nt: TGTGCCAGCAGTGGGCAAGGGGGTAATTCACCCCTCCACTTT; cdr3_aa: CASSGQGGNSPLHF